The 17 T cell receptor beta chains reported below all come from one sample, sequenced in a study of identifying expanded T cells in peripheral blood. Profiled with immunoSEQ multiplex PCR; TCRdb holds only in-frame clones, not every one. The data show 80,000 or so clones, about 83% seen once. Material for sequencing was blood. These receptors were obtained from a person aged 18 to 70 in good health.

The chain employs TRBV9 and TRBJ2-7; D possibly corresponds to TRBD2 (6 bases). In germline, CDR1 is SGDLS, CDR2 YYNGEE. V was trimmed by 3 bases and J by 2 bases, leaving 12 bases between them. This CDR3 contains 14 residues. For the CDR3, the DNA is TGTGCCAGCAGCGCCTCGGGGGAAACCTACGAGCAGTACTTC. As protein: CASSASGETYEQYF.

Note on this clone: The same CDR3 can be traced to other DNA sequences in this sample. The CDR3 DNA reads as TGTGCCACCAGCAGAGACAGGGGCTCTGGAAACACCATATATTTT. As protein: CATSRDRGSGNTIYF. The chain uses TRBV15 and TRBJ1-3, with a possible D match to TRBD1 (6 bases). V lost 0 bases and J lost 0, with 6 bases in between. Germline V gene data show CDR1 as LNHNV and CDR2 as YYDKDF (reference sequence). There are 15 residues in the CDR3.

V usage is TRBV18 and J usage is TRBJ1-5; 7 bases are a match to TRBD1. The germline CDR1 and CDR2 sequences are KGHSH and LQKENI. The junction had 3 bases not matched to a gene; V was cut back by 5 bases and J by 5 bases. The length of the CDR3 is 13 residues. The CDR3 coding sequence is TGTGCCAGCTCATCCGACAGGGATCAGCCCCAGCATTTT. Its translation is CASSSDRDQPQHF.

The chain is built from TRBV5-1 and TRBJ1-4, with 9 bases identical to TRBD1. Trimming removed 3 bases from V and 8 bases from J; junction bases left unmatched: 8. The CDR3 consists of 15 residues. CDR1 is SGHRS and CDR2 is YFSETQ in the germline V gene. CDR3 in amino acids: CASSSTQGAFEKLFF. The CDR3 DNA reads as TGCGCCAGCAGCTCGACACAGGGGGCGTTCGAAAAACTGTTTTTT.

The CDR3 DNA follows: TGTGCCAGCAGCTTAGCAGGTAGCGGGAGGGCCGACACCGGGGAGCTGTTTTTT. Residues: CASSLAGSGRADTGELFF. V gene TRBV11-2 combines with J gene TRBJ2-2, with 11 bases matching TRBD2. With 1 base clipped from V and 3 bases from J, the junction kept 7 bases outside the gene matches. This CDR3 is 18 amino acids long. Germline CDR1 is SGHAT and CDR2 is FQNNGV.

The chain joins TRBV28 to TRBJ2-7; 7 bases match TRBD2. The CDR3 covers 14 residues. From germline, CDR1 is MDHEN and CDR2 SYDVKM. V was clipped by 7 bases and J by 7 bases; unmatched bases: 13. In nucleotides, the CDR3 is TGTGCCAGCACCCTGAGGCGGGAGATATATGAGCAGTACTTC. Translation gives CASTLRREIYEQYF.

This sequence joins TRBV13 and TRBJ1-3; D uncertain. Trimming cost V 5 bases and J 0 bases, with 11 bases left between them. This CDR3 has 15 residues. CDR1 and CDR2 (germline): PRHDT, FYEKMQ (reference sequence). Here the CDR3 reads CASSARALSGNTIYF. In DNA, the CDR3 is TGTGCCAGCAGCGCCCGGGCCCTCTCTGGAAACACCATATATTTT. Filled out from reference TRBV13 and TRBJ1-3, the complete variable domain reads AAGVIQSPRHLIKEKRETATLKCYPIPRHDTVYWYQQGPGQDPQFLISFYEKMQSDKGSIPDRFSAQQFSDYHSELNMSSLELGDSALYFCASSARALSGNTIYFGEGSWLTVV.

V is TRBV28 and J is TRBJ2-2; TRBD1 agrees at 10 bases. Germline V gene sequence: CDR1 MDHEN, CDR2 SYDVKM. V lost 5 bases to trimming and J lost 3 bases; unmatched junction nucleotides: 6. The CDR3 is made up of 16 amino acids. CDR3 loop: CASSPGQGGYTGELFF. The CDR3 DNA sequence: TGTGCCAGCAGTCCCGGACAGGGGGGATACACCGGGGAGCTGTTTTTT.

This clone appeared a few times. The chain links TRBV6-6 to TRBJ1-2, with 7 bases identical to TRBD1. The V segment lost 7 bases and the J segment 8 bases; nucleotides outside the gene matches: 10. The CDR3 runs to 13 residues. Looked up from germline, CDR1 is MNHNY and CDR2 is SVGAGI (reference sequence). CDR3: CASTQEGAGGYTF. The CDR3 bases are TGTGCCAGCACCCAAGAGGGGGCAGGGGGCTACACCTTC.

This clone was seen a few times. V and J are TRBV2 and TRBJ2-7; no firm D call. Trimming cost V 4 bases and J 6 bases, with 13 bases left between them. The CDR3 has 13 amino acids. CDR1 and CDR2 (germline): SNHLY, FYNNEI. CDR3 residues: CASSGGLMAEQYF. Written as DNA, the CDR3 is TGTGCCAGCAGTGGGGGTCTGATGGCCGAGCAGTACTTC.

This rearrangement joins TRBV11-1 to TRBJ2-1, with D hard to call. Trimming removed 3 bases from V and 3 bases from J, with 3 bases in between. Germline-derived CDR1 and CDR2 are SGHAT and FQDESV (reference sequence). This CDR3 comprises 12 residues. The CDR3 nucleotides read TGTGCCAGCAGCTTTGACTACAATGAGCAGTTCTTC. Amino acids: CASSFDYNEQFF. The full variable domain, completed using reference TRBV11-1 and TRBJ2-1, is EAEVAQSPRYKITEKSQAVAFWCDPISGHATLYWYRQILGQGPELLVQFQDESVVDDSQLPKDRFSAERLKGVDSTLKIQPAELGDSAMYLCASSFDYNEQFFGPGTRLTVL.

The chain uses TRBV5-1 and TRBJ1-2, with D possibly being TRBD1 (6 bases). Germline CDR1 reads SGHRS; CDR2 reads YFSETQ. This CDR3 has 15 amino acids. The V gene lost 4 bases and the J gene lost 1 base, with 14 bases spanning the gap. The CDR3 is CASSPLGGINYGYTF. CDR3 DNA: TGCGCCAGCAGCCCACTCGGGGGCATTAACTATGGCTACACCTTC. The full variable domain, in which reference TRBV5-1 and TRBJ1-2 provide the parts outside the CDR3, is KAGVTQTPRYLIKTRGQQVTLSCSPISGHRSVSWYQQTPGQGLQFLFEYFSETQRNKGNFPGRFSGRQFSNSRSEMNVSTLELGDSALYLCASSPLGGINYGYTFGSGTRLTVV.

The V call is TRBV5-4, the J call TRBJ1-1; D ambiguous. Between the trimmed V and J ends, which lost 0 bases and 5 bases, there was a span of 11 bases. CDR3 length: 14 amino acids. Germline CDR1 and CDR2: SGHNT and YYREEE (reference sequence). DNA of the CDR3: TGTGCCAGCAGCTTGGGTTCGGGAAGGACTGAAGCTTTCTTT. Amino acids: CASSLGSGRTEAFF.

The gene calls are TRBV30 and TRBJ1-1; unclear D gene. CDR1 GTSNPN and CDR2 SVGIG come from the germline V gene (reference sequence). The CDR3 has 12 residues. The germline V and J ends were trimmed by 2 bases and 3 bases, with 7 bases remaining between them. The CDR3 is CAWSNRDTEAFF. The CDR3 DNA reads TGTGCCTGGAGTAATCGCGACACTGAAGCTTTCTTT.

The chain employs TRBV5-4 and TRBJ1-1; tentative D call: TRBD1 (5 bases). The CDR3 covers 15 residues. V gave up 0 bases and J gave up 1 base, with 10 bases separating them. Looked up from germline, CDR1 is SGHNT and CDR2 is YYREEE (reference sequence). The CDR3 reads CASSLVLGPNTEAFF. CDR3 DNA: TGTGCCAGCAGCTTGGTGTTGGGGCCGAACACTGAAGCTTTCTTT.

The chain combines TRBV7-3 with TRBJ2-2, with 7 positions matching TRBD1. The CDR3 covers 17 residues. Trimming took 9 bases from V and 2 from J; bases not matched to a gene: 15. The V gene's germline CDR1 is SGHTA and CDR2 FQGTGA. The CDR3, as DNA: TGTGCCAGTCGTTCCGGCCCGGGACAGCCTAACACCGGGGAGCTGTTTTTT. It specifies CASRSGPGQPNTGELFF.

CDR3 sequence reads: CASSLVGWGALQETQYF. The CDR3 bases are TGTGCCAGCAGTTTAGTCGGGTGGGGCGCGCTCCAAGAGACCCAGTACTTC. The chain carries TRBV28 and TRBJ2-5, with D perhaps TRBD1 (5 bases). CDR3 length: 17 amino acids. Germline values: CDR1 MDHEN, CDR2 SYDVKM. Deletions cut 2 bases from V and 1 base from J, with 17 bases between.